The 20 T cell receptor beta chains reported below all come from one sample, sequenced in a study of beta chain features in type 1 diabetes. Every isolated RNA sample was fully reverse transcribed, so sequencing captured expressed TCRB transcripts. Libraries were prepared by immunoSEQ multiplex PCR; TCRdb keeps only in-frame clonotypes and omits some of them. This table holds under 550,000 clones, approximately 10% found once. The sample comprised naive CD4+ T cells from blood. The receptors were sampled from a woman aged 18-35 years in good health.

The rearrangement joins TRBV5-1 to TRBJ2-7; D remains unclear. CDR1 and CDR2 (germline): SGHRS, YFSETQ. With 0 bases removed from V and 5 bases from J, the gap between germline ends came to 12 bases. This CDR3 is 14 amino acids long. The CDR3 reads CASSLGPGLDEQYF. The CDR3 DNA is TGCGCCAGCAGCTTGGGGCCCGGTTTGGACGAGCAGTACTTC. The complete variable domain, with remaining parts taken from reference TRBV5-1 and TRBJ2-7, reads KAGVTQTPRYLIKTRGQQVTLSCSPISGHRSVSWYQQTPGQGLQFLFEYFSETQRNKGNFPGRFSGRQFSNSRSEMNVSTLELGDSALYLCASSLGPGLDEQYFGPGTRLTVT.

In this sample, this clone turned up a few times. The DNA of the CDR3 is TGTGCCAGCAGCTTAGGAGGGGCATCGCGGACTGAAGCTTTCTTT. Its protein is CASSLGGASRTEAFF. This sequence joins TRBV5-4 and TRBJ1-1; maybe TRBD1 (5 bases). Trimming took off 2 bases at V and 5 bases at J, with 16 bases between the two ends. CDR1 and CDR2 from the germline V gene are SGHNT and YYREEE (reference sequence). The CDR3 extends over 15 amino acids.

This clone was seen only a few times. The V call is TRBV29-1, the J call TRBJ2-5, with D tentatively TRBD1 (6 bases). The V end was cut by 7 bases, the J end by 4 bases, with 13 bases between. CDR1 and CDR2 (germline): SQVTM, ANQGSEA. The CDR3 is 12 amino acids. In nucleotides, the CDR3 is TGCAGCGCCACAGGGATGGGAGAGACCCAGTACTTC. Its protein product is CSATGMGETQYF.

This clone has just a few counts. The rearrangement joins TRBV7-9 to TRBJ2-7; tentative D call: TRBD2 (5 bases). CDR3 length: 15 amino acids. The germline V and J ends were trimmed by 5 bases and 5 bases, with 19 bases remaining between them. Germline CDR1 is SEHNR and CDR2 is FQNEAQ (reference sequence). In DNA form, the CDR3 reads TGTGCCAGCAGCCTCAGTGCAGGAGGCCGACACGAGCAGTACTTC. Residues: CASSLSAGGRHEQYF.

The rearrangement links TRBV5-1 to TRBJ2-3; D is possibly TRBD1 or TRBD2 (5 bases each). This CDR3 has 17 amino acids. CDR1 and CDR2 (germline): SGHRS, YFSETQ. V lost 4 bases, J lost 0 bases, and 18 bases lay in between. CDR3 DNA sequence: TGCGCCAGCAGCCTCCCGGGACGGTTAACTAGCACAGATACGCAGTATTTT. Residues: CASSLPGRLTSTDTQYF.

The table lists this clone with a few counts. Other DNA sequences in the same sample also yield this CDR3. This chain joins TRBV5-1 and TRBJ2-3; no clear D. The CDR3 has 15 residues. Germline assignment: CDR1 SGHRS and CDR2 YFSETQ. Trimming took 0 bases from V and 1 from J, leaving 9 bases between them. The CDR3 bases are TGCGCCAGCAGCTTGGCGGGTAGGGGCACAGATACGCAGTATTTT. Translating it yields CASSLAGRGTDTQYF.

The table lists this clone with a few counts. This chain uses TRBV29-1 with TRBJ1-4; TRBD1 is a possible D gene (6 bases). CDR1 SQVTM and CDR2 ANQGSEA come from the germline V gene. The CDR3 length is 15 residues. Trimming pared 0 bases from V and 3 bases from J, leaving 11 bases between. The CDR3 sequence: CSVEEPGESNEKLFF. CDR3 bases: TGCAGCGTTGAAGAGCCAGGGGAGTCTAATGAAAAACTGTTTTTT.

DNA for the CDR3: TGCGCCAGCAGCTTCGAAGATACGCAGTATTTT. Protein product: CASSFEDTQYF. This chain connects TRBV5-1 to TRBJ2-3, with D hard to call. Looked up from germline, CDR1 is SGHRS and CDR2 is YFSETQ. This CDR3 is 11 amino acids long. Trimming took 2 bases from V and 5 from J, leaving 3 bases between them.

V and J are TRBV4-3 and TRBJ2-3; D is perhaps TRBD1 (6 bases). Trimming took 4 bases from V and 10 from J, leaving 15 bases between them. The length of the CDR3 is 13 residues. Germline V lookup: CDR1 LGHNA, CDR2 YSLEER. The CDR3, as DNA: TGCGCCAGCAGCCCAAATAACAGGGTCCCGCAGTATTTT. Its translation: CASSPNNRVPQYF.

This clone was observed a handful of times. The chain couples TRBV25-1 to TRBJ2-2, with 14 bases fitting TRBD2. This CDR3 has 17 residues. Germline trimming cut 4 bases from V and 0 bases from J; bases unmatched to any gene: 1. CDR1 is MGHDK, CDR2 SYGVNS, per germline. The CDR3 nucleotides are TGTGCCAGCAGTGGACTAGCGGGAGGGCCGAACACCGGGGAGCTGTTTTTT. This sequence encodes CASSGLAGGPNTGELFF.

This clone turned up a few times. V gene TRBV5-1 combines with J gene TRBJ2-1; perhaps TRBD1 as D (5 bases). Trimming took off 2 bases at V and 2 bases at J, with 14 bases between the two ends. This CDR3 comprises 16 residues. Germline V CDR1 and CDR2: SGHRS, YFSETQ. The DNA of the CDR3 is TGCGCCAGCAGCTTCGCCGGGCAGGGCACCTACAATGAGCAGTTCTTC. Encoded protein: CASSFAGQGTYNEQFF.

The count of this clone is one. The chain joins TRBV7-2 to TRBJ1-1, with 10 nucleotides matching TRBD1. CDR3 length: 14 residues. The germline V gene encodes CDR1 SGHTA and CDR2 FQGNSA. V shed 1 base, J shed 9 bases, and the junction held 5 bases outside the gene matches. The CDR3 DNA reads TGTGCCAGCAGCTTAGTTGGGACAGGGGCCAAAGCTTTCTTT. Translating gives CASSLVGTGAKAFF.

As regards this clone: The identical CDR3 is also encoded by other nucleotide sequences in the sample. The rearrangement joins TRBV7-2 to TRBJ1-1; weak D call: TRBD1 (5 bases). The V end was cut by 0 bases, the J end by 4 bases, with 6 bases between. The CDR3 is 13 residues long. From germline, CDR1 is SGHTA and CDR2 FQGNSA. Written as DNA, the CDR3 is TGTGCCAGCAGCTTAGCCAGGGTCACTGAAGCTTTCTTT. Residues: CASSLARVTEAFF.

This sequence joins TRBV7-2 and TRBJ2-1, with D possibly being TRBD2 (6 bases). The germline V gene encodes CDR1 SGHTA and CDR2 FQGNSA. The CDR3 has 16 amino acids. The germline V and J ends were trimmed by 1 base and 5 bases, with 15 bases remaining between them. Here the CDR3 DNA reads TGTGCCAGCAGCTTAGAGTACCAGGGACTTCACAATGAGCAGTTCTTC. As protein: CASSLEYQGLHNEQFF.

This clone was counted a few times. This chain joins TRBV29-1 and TRBJ2-1; no firm D call. CDR3 length: 12 amino acids. CDR1 is SQVTM and CDR2 is ANQGSEA in the germline V gene. V was trimmed by 0 bases and J by 8 bases, leaving 8 bases between them. CDR3 loop: CSVEDAGDEQFF. The CDR3 DNA is TGCAGCGTTGAAGATGCCGGCGATGAGCAGTTCTTC.

The sample holds a few counts of this clone. The rearrangement uses TRBV11-2 and TRBJ1-2; a weak D match, TRBD1 (5 bases). Germline CDR1 reads SGHAT; CDR2 reads FQNNGV. The V end was cut by 7 bases, the J end by 6 bases, with 18 bases between. The CDR3 is 14 amino acids. The CDR3 sequence: CASTTSRGKDGYTF. CDR3 bases: TGTGCCAGCACAACCTCTCGGGGCAAGGATGGCTACACCTTC.

This clone appeared a few times. V gene TRBV4-3 combines with J gene TRBJ1-2; D uncertain. Per germline, CDR1 LGHNA and CDR2 YSLEER. V dropped 2 bases and J dropped 4 bases, with 14 bases sitting between them. The CDR3 spans 15 residues. In DNA, the CDR3 is TGCGCCAGCAGCCAATTTCTACAGCGAACCTATGGCTACACCTTC. As protein: CASSQFLQRTYGYTF.

The V call is TRBV4-1, the J call TRBJ1-4, with no clear D. Germline loops: CDR1 MGHRA, CDR2 YSYEKL. V lost 4 bases, J lost 13 bases, and 13 bases lay in between. This CDR3 has 12 amino acids. The CDR3 coding sequence is TGCGCCAGCAGCCCTAAAGGAATCGCACTGTTTTTT. This sequence encodes CASSPKGIALFF.

The chain has TRBV23-1 and TRBJ2-4; TRBD1 matches 12 bases. TRBV23-1 belongs to the ORF category, with a function that is uncertain. The J segment lost 1 base and the V segment lost 1 base, leaving 11 bases of the junction unmatched. This CDR3 is built from 20 residues. Written as DNA, the CDR3 is TGCGCCAGCAGTCAATTGGGACAGGGGGCCATCCGGCCGGCCAAAAACATTCAGTACTTC. Encoded protein: CASSQLGQGAIRPAKNIQYF.

The J gene is TRBJ1-4, the V gene TRBV14; D is undetermined. Germline CDR1 and CDR2: SGHDN and FVKESK. This CDR3 has 16 residues. V lost 4 bases and J lost 3, with 15 bases in between. Here the CDR3 reads CASSPLFRQPNEKLFF. The DNA of the CDR3 is TGTGCCAGCAGCCCATTGTTCAGGCAGCCTAATGAAAAACTGTTTTTT.